This is a list of T cell receptor beta chains from one sample in a study of beta chain features in type 1 diabetes. Some clones are missing from TCRdb's copy, which holds only in-frame ones; the method was immunoSEQ multiplex PCR. The sample consists of 300,000 to 450,000 clones, 15% to 20% of them appearing once. Material: naive CD4+ T cells from blood. The receptors were gathered from a woman younger than 30 in good health. CDR3s include the opening cysteine and the closing phenylalanine or tryptophan. The order of the fields is V gene, J gene, CDR3 protein.

V gene: TRBV18; J gene: TRBJ1-2; CDR3 protein: CASSPTGAILGYTF
V gene: TRBV5-1; J gene: TRBJ2-7; CDR3 protein: CAGSVRGLRNEQYF
V gene: TRBV27; J gene: TRBJ2-1; CDR3 protein: CASSLSSGAKFF
V gene: TRBV9; J gene: TRBJ1-1; CDR3 protein: CASSVLDRTEDVGTEAFF
V gene: TRBV4-1; J gene: TRBJ2-7; CDR3 protein: CASSQALSGSLPYEQYF
V gene: TRBV7-9; J gene: TRBJ2-7; CDR3 protein: CASSLKVGGYEQYF
V gene: TRBV5-8; J gene: TRBJ2-7; CDR3 protein: CASRTPGSSLEQYF
V gene: TRBV11-2; J gene: TRBJ1-1; CDR3 protein: CASSLVGGVNTEAFF
V gene: TRBV11-1; J gene: TRBJ2-7; CDR3 protein: CASSDTWTSGDEQYF
V gene: TRBV7-6; J gene: TRBJ2-1; CDR3 protein: CASSLAERGLAGEYEQFF
V gene: TRBV27; J gene: TRBJ1-2; CDR3 protein: CASSARGSGGYTF
V gene: TRBV5-4; J gene: TRBJ2-3; CDR3 protein: CASSVPSGGRTDTQYF
V gene: TRBV6-1; J gene: TRBJ2-5; CDR3 protein: CASSRSGGAGETQYF
V gene: TRBV5-1; J gene: TRBJ2-7; CDR3 protein: CASSPGLAESYEQYF
V gene: TRBV7-9; J gene: TRBJ2-7; CDR3 protein: CASSFKIGGQINSYEQYF
V gene: TRBV27; J gene: TRBJ1-5; CDR3 protein: CASRQGSNQPQHF
V gene: TRBV11-2; J gene: TRBJ2-1; CDR3 protein: CASSFGWDRTYNEQFF
V gene: TRBV29-1; J gene: TRBJ1-3; CDR3 protein: CSVGKDRSGNTIYF
V gene: TRBV18; J gene: TRBJ2-6; CDR3 protein: CASSPSSGAAGANVLTF
V gene: TRBV14; J gene: TRBJ2-4; CDR3 protein: CASSHFGDRVYF
V gene: TRBV2; J gene: TRBJ2-1; CDR3 protein: CASNRAGDNEQFF
V gene: TRBV7-2; J gene: TRBJ2-2; CDR3 protein: CASSSRNTGELFF
V gene: TRBV29-1; J gene: TRBJ1-2; CDR3 protein: CSADLNGGYTF
V gene: TRBV29-1; J gene: TRBJ1-1; CDR3 protein: CSVEAGRGDTEAFF